A single sample gave rise to the 26 T cell receptor beta chains below, sequenced in a study of blood T cell repertoires in COVID-19. This table comes from immunoSEQ multiplex PCR, and its TCRdb copy is limited to in-frame clones, with some not included. The profile shows around 250,000 clones, approximately 80% of them singletons. The sample comprised peripheral blood. The receptors stem from a man aged 25 to 40 who had recovered from COVID-19.

This chain links TRBV25-1 with TRBJ1-1; D is possibly TRBD1 (5 bases). Per germline, CDR1 MGHDK and CDR2 SYGVNS. Deletions cut 4 bases from V and 3 bases from J, with 15 bases between. The CDR3 covers 15 residues. CDR3: CASSGVDKGYTEAFF. DNA for the CDR3: TGTGCCAGCAGTGGGGTGGACAAGGGCTACACTGAAGCTTTCTTT.

This sequence joins TRBV27 and TRBJ1-1; 7 bases are shared with TRBD1. The germline CDR1 and CDR2 sequences are MNHEY and SMNVEV (reference sequence). The CDR3 has 15 residues. The junction had 8 bases not matched to a gene; V was cut back by 6 bases and J by 1 base. In DNA, the CDR3 is TGTGCCAGCAGATCTACAGGGGCTCGGAACACTGAAGCTTTCTTT. It translates to CASRSTGARNTEAFF.

This chain joins TRBV18 and TRBJ1-6; TRBD1 matches at 7 bases. This CDR3 contains 15 residues. CDR1 and CDR2 from the germline V gene are KGHSH and LQKENI. The trim removed 3 bases at V and 7 bases at J, leaving 6 bases unmatched. Here the CDR3 DNA reads TGTGCCAGCTCACCCCCCGGGACAGCGAATTCACCCCTCCACTTT. It is translated as CASSPPGTANSPLHF.

The chain links TRBV9 to TRBJ2-2; weak D call: TRBD1 (5 bases). The V gene lost 4 bases and the J gene lost 1 base, with 14 bases spanning the gap. CDR3 length: 16 amino acids. Germline V lookup: CDR1 SGDLS, CDR2 YYNGEE. This chain's CDR3 is CASSLPQTVNTGELFF. The CDR3 bases are TGTGCCAGCAGCCTGCCTCAGACAGTGAACACCGGGGAGCTGTTTTTT. The complete variable domain, with remaining parts taken from reference TRBV9 and TRBJ2-2, reads DSGVTQTPKHLITATGQRVTLRCSPRSGDLSVYWYQQSLDQGLQFLIQYYNGEERAKGNILERFSAQQFPDLHSELNLSSLELGDSALYFCASSLPQTVNTGELFFGEGSRLTVL.

This clone was picked up one time. J is TRBJ2-5 and V is TRBV7-9; 7 nucleotides match TRBD1. The CDR3 runs 13 residues. Germline CDR1 is SEHNR and CDR2 is FQNEAQ (reference sequence). With V trimmed by 6 bases and J by 3 bases, 4 bases remained unmatched. The CDR3 region has the DNA TGTGCCAGCAGACCCGGGACAGAAGAGACCCAGTACTTC. Its protein is CASRPGTEETQYF.

J is TRBJ2-1 and V is TRBV5-6; D is perhaps TRBD1 or TRBD2 (5 bases each). CDR3 length: 15 amino acids. The germline V gene has CDR1 SGHDT and CDR2 YYEEEE. Trimming removed 4 bases from V and 7 bases from J, with 18 bases in between. CDR3 region: CASSLGPRQWNEQFF. The DNA of the CDR3 is TGTGCCAGCAGCCTGGGACCAAGACAGTGGAATGAGCAGTTCTTC.

This sequence joins TRBV6-5 and TRBJ2-5; 7 nucleotides agree with TRBD2. The CDR3 has 15 amino acids. Germline CDR1 MNHEY, CDR2 SVGAGI. J lost 3 bases, V lost 6 bases, and 10 bases had no gene match. CDR3 loop: CASRPGGRGKETQYF. The CDR3 bases are TGTGCCAGCAGGCCCGGGGGGAGAGGGAAAGAGACCCAGTACTTC.

Only a few counts were recorded for this clone. The V call is TRBV21-1, the J call TRBJ2-3; the D call TRBD2 from the table was never checked on the DNA. TRBV21-1 is listed as a pseudogene. This CDR3 contains 17 residues. In nucleotides, the CDR3 is TGTGCCAGCAGCCACGTAGCGGGGGGGCTCCTTCCAGATACGCAGTATTTT. The encoded protein is CASSHVAGGLLPDTQYF.

The gene calls are TRBV4-2 and TRBJ2-2, with D maybe TRBD2 (5 bases). This CDR3 contains 17 residues. V lost 1 base to trimming and J lost 3 bases, with 15 bases between them. Germline values: CDR1 LGHNA, CDR2 YNFKEQ. CDR3 in amino acids: CASSQAFGVPYTGELFF. CDR3 nucleotides: TGTGCCAGCAGCCAAGCGTTCGGGGTCCCCTACACCGGGGAGCTGTTTTTT.

This chain uses TRBV19 with TRBJ1-5; 8 nucleotides align to TRBD1. The germline CDR1 and CDR2 sequences are LNHDA and SQIVND (reference sequence). This CDR3 has 15 amino acids. Trimming cost V 2 bases and J 6 bases; bases outside gene matches: 6. CDR3 DNA: TGTGCCAGTAGTATAACAGGGGGGGACGGTCAGCCCCAGCATTTT. Translation gives CASSITGGDGQPQHF.

The chain is built from TRBV9 and TRBJ2-1; possible D gene TRBD2, 6 bases. Trimming pared 0 bases from V and 8 bases from J, leaving 12 bases between. Germline CDR1 and CDR2: SGDLS and YYNGEE. This CDR3 contains 14 residues. For the CDR3, the DNA is TGTGCCAGCAGCGTAGGCGGGATCCTGGATGAGCAGTTCTTC. Translated, it gives CASSVGGILDEQFF. The full variable domain, in which reference TRBV9 and TRBJ2-1 provide the parts outside the CDR3, is DSGVTQTPKHLITATGQRVTLRCSPRSGDLSVYWYQQSLDQGLQFLIQYYNGEERAKGNILERFSAQQFPDLHSELNLSSLELGDSALYFCASSVGGILDEQFFGPGTRLTVL.

This clone appeared once. The rearrangement uses TRBV6-6 and TRBJ1-1; D is possibly TRBD1 (6 bases). From germline, CDR1 is MNHNY and CDR2 SVGAGI (reference sequence). This CDR3 contains 14 residues. Deletions cut 5 bases from V and 3 bases from J, with 13 bases between. The CDR3, as DNA: TGTGCCAGCAGTACTCGGCAGGGGCACACTGAAGCTTTCTTT. Amino acid sequence: CASSTRQGHTEAFF.

The chain joins TRBV5-4 to TRBJ2-1; 7 bases are a match to TRBD1. The length of the CDR3 is 15 residues. Germline trimming cut 6 bases from V and 2 bases from J; bases unmatched to any gene: 8. Germline assignment: CDR1 SGHNT and CDR2 YYREEE (reference sequence). CDR3 protein: CASTLGQATYNEQFF. The CDR3, as DNA: TGTGCCAGCACCCTAGGACAGGCCACCTACAATGAGCAGTTCTTC.

The chain joins TRBV18 to TRBJ2-3, with 9 bases that match TRBD2. This CDR3 has 16 amino acids. CDR1 is KGHSH, CDR2 LQKENI, per germline. J lost 5 bases, V lost 2 bases, and 8 bases had no gene match. The CDR3 DNA sequence: TGTGCCAGCTCACCAGGCCGCGCGGGGGGGGAAGATACGCAGTATTTT. Amino acid sequence: CASSPGRAGGEDTQYF.

This CDR3 is CASSRDRGGGYTF. The CDR3 DNA is TGTGCCAGCAGCCGCGACAGGGGCGGGGGCTACACCTTC. The rearrangement links TRBV12-3 or TRBV12-4 to TRBJ1-2, with 8 bases aligning to TRBD1. This CDR3 has 13 residues. After removal of 6 bases from V and 8 bases from J, the junction contained 8 bases not matched to a gene.

The chain employs TRBV6-5 and TRBJ2-3, with 7 bases that match TRBD1. V lost 6 bases to trimming and J lost 0 bases; unmatched junction nucleotides: 6. The length of the CDR3 is 15 residues. CDR1 and CDR2 (germline): MNHEY, SVGAGI. CDR3 sequence (DNA): TGTGCCAGCAGCCTACAGGGGTCTAGCACAGATACGCAGTATTTT. Residues: CASSLQGSSTDTQYF.

This chain joins TRBV5-1 and TRBJ2-5, with D uncertain. Trimming shortened V by 0 bases and J by 5 bases, and 11 bases separated the two germline ends. The V gene's germline CDR1 is SGHRS and CDR2 YFSETQ. This CDR3 is 14 amino acids long. The CDR3 DNA sequence: TGCGCCAGCAGCTTGGGTACTCGAGCTGAGACCCAGTACTTC. Amino acids: CASSLGTRAETQYF.

This clone was seen only once. This chain connects TRBV4-2 to TRBJ2-5, with 9 bases that match TRBD2. The CDR3 runs 17 residues. Germline V lookup: CDR1 LGHNA, CDR2 YNFKEQ. With V trimmed by 4 bases and J by 0 bases, 9 bases remained unmatched. This chain's CDR3 is CASSPVRASGNQETQYF. The CDR3 DNA reads TGTGCCAGCAGCCCGGTTAGGGCTAGCGGGAACCAAGAGACCCAGTACTTC.

This clone occurred a few times. The chain uses TRBV24-1 and TRBJ2-3; 9 bases match TRBD2. V was pared by 7 bases and J by 2 bases, with 6 bases of the junction left unmatched. This CDR3 has 15 residues. CDR1 and CDR2 (germline): KGHDR, SFDVKD. The CDR3 region is CATSQSSGATDTQYF. CDR3 nucleotide sequence: TGTGCCACCAGCCAGTCTAGCGGGGCCACAGATACGCAGTATTTT.

This chain uses TRBV6-6 with TRBJ1-2; 8 nucleotides line up with TRBD1. V trimming: 2 bases; J trimming: 5 bases; junction bases outside the gene matches: 7. This CDR3 spans 15 amino acids. In germline, CDR1 is MNHNY, CDR2 SVGAGI (reference sequence). This chain's CDR3 is CASSYPTGEEYGYTF. CDR3 in DNA: TGTGCCAGCAGTTACCCGACAGGGGAGGAATATGGCTACACCTTC.

At least ten counts were recorded for this clone. The chain links TRBV6-2 or TRBV6-3 to TRBJ2-7; 9 positions match TRBD2. The V gene end was trimmed by 2 bases and the J gene end by 2 bases; junction bases not matched to a gene: 7. This CDR3 has 16 amino acids. Germline V gene sequence: CDR1 MNHEY, CDR2 SVGEGT. CDR3 sequence reads: CASSYGRGGLAYEQYF. The CDR3 DNA reads TGTGCCAGCAGTTACGGGCGGGGGGGCCTCGCCTACGAGCAGTACTTC.

The chain recombines TRBV10-3 with TRBJ2-1; TRBD2 matches at 10 bases. The length of the CDR3 is 15 residues. From germline, CDR1 is ENHRY and CDR2 SYGVKD. Unmatched junction bases numbered 10, after V lost 5 bases and J lost 9 bases. The CDR3 loop is CAISSTAGGYGEQFF. In DNA form, the CDR3 reads TGTGCCATCAGTTCGACAGCGGGGGGGTACGGTGAGCAGTTCTTC.

Here the CDR3 DNA reads TGTGCCATCAGTGAGTCGCAGGACTATGGCTACACCTTC. The encoded protein is CAISESQDYGYTF. The V call is TRBV10-3, the J call TRBJ1-2; D is unclear. Germline CDR1 ENHRY, CDR2 SYGVKD. The CDR3 has 13 amino acids. Trimming removed 0 bases from V and 3 bases from J, with 5 bases in between.

The chain is built from TRBV7-3 and TRBJ2-2, with D perhaps TRBD2 (6 bases). V was clipped by 3 bases and J by 0 bases, with 8 bases between them. Per germline, CDR1 SGHTA and CDR2 FQGTGA. The CDR3 runs 15 residues. The DNA for the CDR3 is TGTGCCAGCAGCTTCGGGACTCCGAACACCGGGGAGCTGTTTTTT. The encoded protein is CASSFGTPNTGELFF.

The V and J genes are TRBV28 and TRBJ2-7; the match to TRBD1 covers 8 bases. CDR1 and CDR2 from the germline V gene are MDHEN and SYDVKM. With 5 bases clipped from V and 6 bases from J, the junction kept 12 bases outside the gene matches. The CDR3 sequence is 15 residues long. In DNA, the CDR3 is TGTGCCAGCAGTCCCGGACAGGGAACTCGCGTCGAGCAGTACGTC. Its translation is CASSPGQGTRVEQYV.

This rearrangement joins TRBV6-5 to TRBJ2-5; 7 nucleotides line up with TRBD2. This CDR3 comprises 15 residues. V lost 6 bases and J lost 5; bases outside the gene matches: 12. The V gene's germline CDR1 is MNHEY and CDR2 SVGAGI. The CDR3 loop is CASRRTSVARETQYF. In DNA, the CDR3 is TGTGCCAGCAGAAGGACTAGTGTTGCCCGGGAGACCCAGTACTTC.